The source of this T cell receptor (beta chain) is a study of regulatory T cells in long-lasting Graves disease. Time point here: persistent/refractory GD, antithyroid drugs over 5 years with positive TRAb. Generation of the TCR library employed RNA extracted from PBMCs. EDTA tubes collected nine milliliters of peripheral blood. Broader study findings: Persistent disease showed a preference for TRBV28, TRBJ1-2 and TRBJ2-5.

Germline V gives CDR1 SGHDT, CDR2 YYEEEE. The CDR3 is 16 amino acids. Trimming took 4 bases from V and 1 from J, leaving 14 bases between them. Library construction for TCR beta used iRepertoire HTBI primers and Arm-PCR of CDR3 regions. One entry per CDR3 protein, called by TCRdb with MiXCR from the multiplex PCR reads. The table shows fewer than 550,000 distinct CDR3 sequences, with 20% to 25% occurring only once. As regards this clonotype: Its antigen is not known.

The sequencing here drew on peripheral blood mononuclear cells (PBMCs), taken when the disease was refractory, from a patient treated with antithyroid drugs. The receptor's source is a female donor with Graves disease. The chain is built from TRBV5-6 and TRBJ2-2; D remains unclear. Written as DNA, the CDR3 is TGTGCCAGCAGCCTCTACCCACCTAGGAACACCGGGGAGCTGTTTTTT. It specifies CASSLYPPRNTGELFF. The full variable domain, rest sourced from reference TRBV5-6 and TRBJ2-2, is DAGVTQSPTHLIKTRGQQVTLRCSPKSGHDTVSWYQQALGQGPQFIFQYYEEEERQRGNFPDRFSGHQFPNYSSELNVNALLLGDSALYLCASSLYPPRNTGELFFGEGSRLTVL.